This TCR beta chain was retrieved from a study of shared clonotypes between healthy human individuals. The CDR3 sequence is 14 residues long. Deletions cut 3 bases from V and 0 bases from J, with 9 bases between. CDR1 SGHAT and CDR2 FQNNGV come from the germline V gene. A remark on this clone: Other nucleotide sequences from this sample produce the same CDR3.

Assay used: immunoSEQ multiplex PCR; TCRdb lists only in-frame clones, some missing. In the table there are roughly 2 million clones, more than 90% of which are singletons. The chain is built from TRBV11-2 and TRBJ2-7, with D perhaps TRBD2 (7 bases). Sequenced sample: naive CD4+ T cells sorted from blood. Subset defined: CD45RA+ positively selected. This receptor was taken from a man aged 18 to 29 in good health. Here the CDR3 DNA reads TGTGCCAGCAGCTTGGGGGGGGCCTCCTACGAGCAGTACTTC. It specifies CASSLGGASYEQYF.